This T cell receptor beta chain appears in the sequencing data of a study of long-term antiretroviral therapy in people with HIV. Study conclusions and caveats: Upon ART, diversity increased but remained lower than transplant donor controls. There were no data on ART adherence, viral resistance or therapy changes, a gap that limits inferences about post-ART repertoire changes.

V shed 7 bases and J 2 bases; nucleotides not matched to a gene: 10. Per the germline V gene, CDR1 is MDHEN and CDR2 is SYDVKM. This CDR3 has 15 amino acids. Investigators performed immunoSEQ version v3.0 at survey level. TCRdb keeps only in-frame clones here, not all; method: immunoSEQ multiplex PCR. This table has about 25,000 clones, around 85% appearing once. Concerning this clone itself: What it recognizes is unknown.

This specimen was unsorted PBMCs, taken 1.2 years after starting antiretroviral therapy. The receptor was derived from a man aged 45-60 years with HIV. The rearrangement links TRBV28 to TRBJ2-7, with TRBD2 identical over 8 bases. CDR3 sequence reads: CASIGDGGGPYEQYF. CDR3 coding DNA: TGTGCCAGCATAGGAGATGGCGGGGGGCCCTACGAGCAGTACTTC. Complete variable domain (other parts from reference TRBV28 and TRBJ2-7): DVKVTQSSRYLVKRTGEKVFLECVQDMDHENMFWYRQDPGLGLRLIYFSYDVKMKEKGDIPEGYSVSREKKERFSLILESASTNQTSMYLCASIGDGGGPYEQYFGPGTRLTVT.